The rows below give T cell receptor beta chains drawn from one sample of a study of cytomegalovirus exposure and HLA in healthy donors. Repertoires were generated with immunoSEQ multiplex PCR, while TCRdb's copy carries only in-frame clones and drops some. Seen here are over 150,000 clones, roughly four fifths observed once, and the top ten hold roughly 10%. The sample taken for sequencing was PBMCs. All receptors come from a man aged 50 or older in good health and CMV-seropositive. CDR3s leave out the opening cysteine and the closing phenylalanine or tryptophan.

j_gene: TRBJ2-1
v_gene: TRBV14
CDR3aa: ASSRDSGRAYNEQF

j_gene: TRBJ1-1
v_gene: TRBV7-2
CDR3aa: ASSLTRGGEAF

j_gene: TRBJ1-3
v_gene: TRBV5-3
CDR3aa: ARSLLETGQGGNTIY

j_gene: TRBJ1-2
v_gene: TRBV19
CDR3aa: ASSTTDRVGYT

j_gene: TRBJ1-4
v_gene: TRBV2
CDR3aa: ASSPTGNEKLF

j_gene: TRBJ1-5
v_gene: TRBV19
CDR3aa: ASSIRASYQPQH

j_gene: TRBJ2-7
v_gene: TRBV29-1
CDR3aa: SVDPRGTNEQY

j_gene: TRBJ2-3
v_gene: TRBV11-2
CDR3aa: ASSLGAEYTDTQY

j_gene: TRBJ2-1
v_gene: TRBV19
CDR3aa: ASSIGGTLV

j_gene: TRBJ1-5
v_gene: TRBV28
CDR3aa: ASSQGQGRGAQH

j_gene: TRBJ2-2
v_gene: TRBV28
CDR3aa: AGSQGHLSTGELF

j_gene: TRBJ2-2
v_gene: TRBV2
CDR3aa: ASRLAATGELF

j_gene: TRBJ1-6
v_gene: TRBV7-3
CDR3aa: ASSLSQGASSPLH

j_gene: TRBJ2-6
v_gene: TRBV5-1
CDR3aa: ASSSGTGQANVLT

j_gene: TRBJ2-3
v_gene: TRBV5-1
CDR3aa: ASSPGGYADTQY

j_gene: TRBJ1-1
v_gene: TRBV2
CDR3aa: ASSVTGNTEAF

j_gene: TRBJ1-1
v_gene: TRBV7-9
CDR3aa: ASTVEGDTEAF

j_gene: TRBJ1-2
v_gene: TRBV28
CDR3aa: ASSLNRVYGYT

j_gene: TRBJ2-1
v_gene: TRBV9
CDR3aa: ASSVIPTGPNEQF

j_gene: TRBJ2-3
v_gene: TRBV11-2
CDR3aa: ASSLGLAGVRTDTQY